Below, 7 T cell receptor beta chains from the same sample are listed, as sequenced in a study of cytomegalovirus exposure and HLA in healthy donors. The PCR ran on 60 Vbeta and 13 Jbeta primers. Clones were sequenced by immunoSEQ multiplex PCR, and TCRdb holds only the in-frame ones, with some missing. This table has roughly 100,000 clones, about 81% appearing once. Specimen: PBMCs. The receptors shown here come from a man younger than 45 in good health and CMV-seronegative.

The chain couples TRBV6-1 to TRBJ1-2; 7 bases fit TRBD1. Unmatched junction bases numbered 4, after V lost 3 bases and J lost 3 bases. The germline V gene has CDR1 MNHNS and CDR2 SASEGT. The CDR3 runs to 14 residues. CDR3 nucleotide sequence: TGTGCCAGCAGTGAGGGACAGCCTGACTATGGCTACACCTTC. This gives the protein CASSEGQPDYGYTF.

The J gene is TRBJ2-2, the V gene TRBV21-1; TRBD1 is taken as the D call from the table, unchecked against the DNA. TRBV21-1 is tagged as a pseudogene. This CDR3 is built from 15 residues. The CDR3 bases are TGTGCCAGCCTGGGACAGGGCGGTTTGACCGGGGAGCTGTTTTTT. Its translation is CASLGQGGLTGELFF.

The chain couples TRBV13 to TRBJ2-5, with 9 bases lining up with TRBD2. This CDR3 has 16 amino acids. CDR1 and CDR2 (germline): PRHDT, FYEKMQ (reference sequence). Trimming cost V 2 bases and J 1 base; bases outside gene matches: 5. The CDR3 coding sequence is TGTGCCAGCAGCTTACGGTTAGCGGGGGTCCAAGAGACCCAGTACTTC. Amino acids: CASSLRLAGVQETQYF. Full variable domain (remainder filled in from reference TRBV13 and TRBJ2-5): AAGVIQSPRHLIKEKRETATLKCYPIPRHDTVYWYQQGPGQDPQFLISFYEKMQSDKGSIPDRFSAQQFSDYHSELNMSSLELGDSALYFCASSLRLAGVQETQYFGPGTRLLVL.

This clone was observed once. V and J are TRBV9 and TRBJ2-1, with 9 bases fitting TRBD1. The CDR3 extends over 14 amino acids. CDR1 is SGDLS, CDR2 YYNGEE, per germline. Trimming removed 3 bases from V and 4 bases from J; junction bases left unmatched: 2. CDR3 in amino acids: CASSGGQGYNEQFF. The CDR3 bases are TGTGCCAGCAGCGGCGGACAGGGGTACAATGAGCAGTTCTTC. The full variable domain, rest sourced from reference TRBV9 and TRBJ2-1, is DSGVTQTPKHLITATGQRVTLRCSPRSGDLSVYWYQQSLDQGLQFLIQYYNGEERAKGNILERFSAQQFPDLHSELNLSSLELGDSALYFCASSGGQGYNEQFFGPGTRLTVL.

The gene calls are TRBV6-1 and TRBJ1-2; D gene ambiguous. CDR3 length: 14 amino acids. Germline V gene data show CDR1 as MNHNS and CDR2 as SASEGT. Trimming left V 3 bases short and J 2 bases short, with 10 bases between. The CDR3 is CASSDDSLNYGYTF. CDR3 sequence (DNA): TGTGCCAGCAGTGACGATAGCCTAAACTATGGCTACACCTTC.

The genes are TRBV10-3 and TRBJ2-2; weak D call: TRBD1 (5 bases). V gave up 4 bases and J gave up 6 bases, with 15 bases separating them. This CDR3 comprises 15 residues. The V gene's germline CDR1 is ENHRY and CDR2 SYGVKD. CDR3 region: CAISGTGRIPGELFF. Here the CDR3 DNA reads TGTGCCATCAGTGGAACAGGACGAATCCCCGGGGAGCTGTTTTTT.

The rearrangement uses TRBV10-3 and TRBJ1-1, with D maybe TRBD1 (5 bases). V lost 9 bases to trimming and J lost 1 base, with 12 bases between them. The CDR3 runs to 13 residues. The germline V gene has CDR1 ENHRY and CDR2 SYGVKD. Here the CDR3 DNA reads TGTGCCATGGGACTTAGTCAGAACACTGAAGCTTTCTTT. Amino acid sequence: CAMGLSQNTEAFF.